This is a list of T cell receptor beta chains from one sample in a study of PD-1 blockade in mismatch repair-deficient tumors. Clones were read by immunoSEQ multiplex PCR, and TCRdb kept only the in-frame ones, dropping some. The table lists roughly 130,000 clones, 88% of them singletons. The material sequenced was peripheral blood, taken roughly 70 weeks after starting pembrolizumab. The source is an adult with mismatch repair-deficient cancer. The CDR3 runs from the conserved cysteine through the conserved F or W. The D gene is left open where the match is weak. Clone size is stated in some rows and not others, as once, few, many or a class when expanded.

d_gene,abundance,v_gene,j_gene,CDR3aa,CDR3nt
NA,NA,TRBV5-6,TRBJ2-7,CASSSVAETYEQYF,TGTGCCAGCAGCTCGGTGGCAGAAACCTACGAGCAGTACTTC
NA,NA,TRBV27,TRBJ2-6,CASSFQASSGANVLTF,TGTGCCAGCAGTTTTCAGGCGAGCTCTGGGGCCAACGTCCTGACTTTC
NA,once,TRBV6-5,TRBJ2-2,CASSYLLEVGTGELFF,TGTGCCAGCAGTTACTTGTTGGAGGTTGGCACCGGGGAGCTGTTTTTT
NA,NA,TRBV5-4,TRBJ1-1,CASSLVGAMNTEAFF,TGTGCCAGCAGCTTGGTGGGAGCCATGAACACTGAAGCTTTCTTT
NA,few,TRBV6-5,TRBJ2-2,CASSPTQTNTGELFF,TGTGCCAGCAGTCCCACGCAGACCAACACCGGGGAGCTGTTTTTT
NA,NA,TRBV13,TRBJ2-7,CASSTQGYEQYF,TGTGCCAGCAGCACTCAGGGATACGAGCAGTACTTC
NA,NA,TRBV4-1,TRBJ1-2,CASSQAPGNGYTF,TGCGCCAGCAGCCAAGCACCAGGGAACGGCTACACCTTC
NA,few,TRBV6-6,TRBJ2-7,CASSSLGDRSYEQYF,TGTGCCAGCAGTTCCTTGGGGGACCGGTCCTACGAGCAGTACTTC
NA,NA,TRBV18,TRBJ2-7,CASSPREGGPHYEQYF,TGTGCCAGCTCACCCAGGGAAGGGGGGCCCCACTACGAGCAGTACTTC
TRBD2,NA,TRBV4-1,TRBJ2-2,CASSQLAGANTGELFF,TGCGCCAGCAGCCAACTAGCGGGAGCCAACACCGGGGAGCTGTTTTTT
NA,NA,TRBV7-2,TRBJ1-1,CASSPLAGYSTEAFF,TGTGCCAGCAGCCCTTTGGCAGGGTATTCCACTGAAGCTTTCTTT
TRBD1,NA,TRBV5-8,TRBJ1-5,CASSLTTGRGYSNQPQHF,TGTGCCAGCAGCTTGACGACAGGGCGAGGGTACAGCAATCAGCCCCAGCATTTT
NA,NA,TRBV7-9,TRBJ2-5,CASSFPEGMETQYF,TGTGCCAGCAGCTTTCCAGAGGGAATGGAGACCCAGTACTTC
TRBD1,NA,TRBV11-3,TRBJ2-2,CASSSRGQGATGELFF,TGTGCCAGCAGCTCCCGGGGACAGGGGGCCACCGGGGAGCTGTTTTTT
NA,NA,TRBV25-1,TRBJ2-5,CASSDQETQETQYF,TGTGCCAGCAGTGATCAGGAAACCCAAGAGACCCAGTACTTC